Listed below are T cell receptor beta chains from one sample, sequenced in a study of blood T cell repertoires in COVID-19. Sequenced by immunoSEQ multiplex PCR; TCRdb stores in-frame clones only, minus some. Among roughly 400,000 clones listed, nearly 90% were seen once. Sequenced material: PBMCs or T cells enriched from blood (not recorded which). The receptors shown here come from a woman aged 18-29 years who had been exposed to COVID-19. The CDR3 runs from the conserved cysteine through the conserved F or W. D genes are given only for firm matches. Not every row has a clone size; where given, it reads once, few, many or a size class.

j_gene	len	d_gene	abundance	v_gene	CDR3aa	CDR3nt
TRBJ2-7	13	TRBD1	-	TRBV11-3	CASSPDRGGEQYF	TGTGCCAGCAGTCCCGACAGGGGGGGGGAGCAGTACTTC
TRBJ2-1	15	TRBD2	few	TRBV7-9	CASSLVSGVDNEQFF	TGTGCCAGCAGCTTAGTTAGCGGGGTAGACAATGAGCAGTTCTTC
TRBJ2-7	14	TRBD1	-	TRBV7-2	CASSPTGGGHEQYF	TGTGCCAGCAGCCCGACAGGGGGCGGCCACGAGCAGTACTTC
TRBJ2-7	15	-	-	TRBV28	CASTSLGGQWYEQYF	TGTGCCAGCACCTCGCTCGGGGGGCAGTGGTACGAGCAGTACTTC
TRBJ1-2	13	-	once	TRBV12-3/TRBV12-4	CASTPGPHYGYTF	TGTGCCAGCACCCCAGGGCCCCACTATGGCTACACCTTC
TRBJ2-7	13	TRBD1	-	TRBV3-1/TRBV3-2	CASSPQGKGEQYF	TGTGCCAGCAGCCCACAGGGGAAGGGCGAGCAGTACTTC
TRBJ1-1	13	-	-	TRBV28	CASSQIPNTEAFF	TGTGCCAGCAGTCAAATTCCCAACACTGAAGCTTTCTTT
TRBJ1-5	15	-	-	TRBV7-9	CASSWGLSANQPQHF	TGTGCCAGCAGCTGGGGACTCTCTGCAAATCAGCCCCAGCATTTT
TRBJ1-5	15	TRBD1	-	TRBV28	CASRQGAKGNQPQHF	TGTGCCAGCAGGCAGGGGGCGAAGGGCAATCAGCCCCAGCATTTT
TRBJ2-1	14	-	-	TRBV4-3	CASSQGYRQNEQFF	TGCGCCAGCAGCCAAGGTTACAGACAGAATGAGCAGTTCTTC
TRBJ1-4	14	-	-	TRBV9	CASSAKGGGEKLFF	TGTGCCAGCAGCGCCAAGGGAGGGGGTGAAAAACTGTTTTTT
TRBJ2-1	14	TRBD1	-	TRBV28	CASSPGQLRNEQFF	TGTGCCAGCAGTCCGGGACAGCTTAGGAATGAGCAGTTCTTC
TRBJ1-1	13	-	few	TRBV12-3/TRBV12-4	CASSLAGSTKAFF	TGTGCCAGCAGTTTAGCTGGTAGTACGAAAGCTTTCTTT
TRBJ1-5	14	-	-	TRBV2	CASSRGGGNQPQHF	TGTGCCAGCAGTAGGGGAGGGGGCAATCAGCCCCAGCATTTT
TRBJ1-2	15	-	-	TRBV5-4	CASSPSGGLNYGYTF	TGTGCCAGCAGTCCTTCCGGGGGGCTTAACTATGGCTACACCTTC
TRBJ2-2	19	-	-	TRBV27	CASSRQVTRTALGTGELFF	TGTGCCAGCAGTCGCCAAGTGACCCGGACAGCTTTGGGGACCGGGGAGCTGTTTTTT
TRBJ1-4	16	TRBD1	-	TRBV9	CASSPLGGQGDEKLFF	TGTGCCAGCAGCCCCCTCGGGGGACAGGGCGATGAAAAACTGTTTTTT
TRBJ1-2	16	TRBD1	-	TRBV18	CASSPQDRGRIYGYTF	TGTGCCAGCTCACCACAGGACAGGGGGCGCATCTATGGCTACACCTTC
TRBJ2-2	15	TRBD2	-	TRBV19	CASSSSGGGNGELFF	TGTGCCAGTAGTAGCTCGGGAGGGGGGAACGGGGAGCTGTTTTTT
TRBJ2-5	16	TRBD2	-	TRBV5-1	CASSRTTSGGQETQYF	TGCGCCAGCAGCAGAACGACTAGCGGGGGACAAGAGACCCAGTACTTC
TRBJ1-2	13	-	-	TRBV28	CASSFGQNYGYTF	TGTGCCAGCAGTTTCGGACAGAACTATGGCTACACCTTC
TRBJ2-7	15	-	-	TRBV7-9	CASSLDPAGSYEQYF	TGTGCCAGCAGCTTAGACCCGGCAGGTTCCTACGAGCAGTACTTC
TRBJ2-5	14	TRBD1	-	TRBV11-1	CASSRDRVYETQYF	TGTGCCAGCAGCCGTGACAGGGTGTACGAGACCCAGTACTTC
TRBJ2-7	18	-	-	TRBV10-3	CAISTSIIAGPVAYEQYF	TGTGCCATCAGTACCTCAATTATCGCAGGCCCTGTGGCCTACGAGCAGTACTTC
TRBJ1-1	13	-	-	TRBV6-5	CASSLTRDTEAFF	TGTGCCAGCAGCCTTACGAGGGACACTGAAGCTTTCTTT
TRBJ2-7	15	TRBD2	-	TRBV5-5	CASSLALLAGQEQYF	TGTGCCAGCAGCTTGGCCCTACTAGCGGGTCAAGAGCAGTACTTC
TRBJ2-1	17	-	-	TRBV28	CASSHLLGTRTSGEQFF	TGTGCCAGCAGCCACCTCCTCGGGACACGGACTAGTGGTGAGCAGTTCTTC
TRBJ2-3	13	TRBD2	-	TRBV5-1	CASQLAGGRPQYF	TGCGCCAGCCAACTAGCGGGAGGGCGCCCGCAGTATTTT
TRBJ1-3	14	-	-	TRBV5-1	CASSLVGETNPIYF	TGCGCCAGCAGCTTGGTCGGAGAAACGAACCCCATATATTTT
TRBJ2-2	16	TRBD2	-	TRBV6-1	CASSAGLAGETGELFF	TGTGCCAGCAGTGCCGGACTAGCGGGAGAGACCGGGGAGCTGTTTTTT
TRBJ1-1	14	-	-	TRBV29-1	CSASWGVERAEAFF	TGCAGCGCCAGTTGGGGAGTGGAAAGGGCTGAAGCTTTCTTT
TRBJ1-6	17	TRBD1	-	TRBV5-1	CASPILPNRDSGSPLHF	TGCGCCAGCCCCATCCTCCCTAACCGGGACAGCGGGTCACCCCTCCACTTT
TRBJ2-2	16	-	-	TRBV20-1	CSASGRQLSNTGELFF	TGCAGTGCTAGTGGTCGACAGCTCTCGAACACCGGGGAGCTGTTTTTT
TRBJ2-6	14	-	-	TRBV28	CARSKYSGANVLTF	TGTGCCAGGTCTAAATACTCTGGGGCCAACGTCCTGACTTTC
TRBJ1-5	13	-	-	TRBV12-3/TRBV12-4	CASSSQANQPQHF	TGTGCCAGCAGTTCTCAGGCTAATCAGCCCCAGCATTTT
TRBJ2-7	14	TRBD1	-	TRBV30	CAWSSGTGGTEQYF	TGTGCCTGGAGTTCCGGGACAGGGGGTACCGAGCAGTACTTC
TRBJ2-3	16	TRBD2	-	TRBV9	CASSGASGSWGDTQYF	TGTGCCAGCAGCGGGGCTAGCGGGAGTTGGGGAGATACGCAGTATTTT
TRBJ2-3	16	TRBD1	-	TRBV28	CASRDTRTGDTDTQYF	TGTGCCAGCAGGGATACGAGGACAGGGGACACAGATACGCAGTATTTT
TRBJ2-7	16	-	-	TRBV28	CASSSIKGERRYEQYF	TGTGCCAGCAGTTCCATTAAGGGGGAGCGGCGATACGAGCAGTACTTC
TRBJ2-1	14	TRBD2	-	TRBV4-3	CASSQERLAGEQFF	TGCGCCAGCAGCCAAGAGCGTCTAGCGGGTGAGCAGTTCTTC
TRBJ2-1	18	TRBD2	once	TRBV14	CASSQGGTNIFSYNEQFF	TGTGCCAGCAGCCAAGGAGGGACTAACATCTTCTCCTACAATGAGCAGTTCTTC
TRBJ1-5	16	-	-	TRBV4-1	CASSQDWGLGNQPQHF	TGCGCCAGCAGCCAAGATTGGGGGCTTGGCAATCAGCCCCAGCATTTT
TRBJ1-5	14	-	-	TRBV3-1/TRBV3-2	CASSRDINNQPQHF	TGTGCCAGCAGCCGGGACATCAACAATCAGCCCCAGCATTTT
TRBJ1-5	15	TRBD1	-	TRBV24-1	CATSDSGTGLQPQHF	TGTGCCACCAGTGACTCCGGGACAGGTTTACAGCCCCAGCATTTT
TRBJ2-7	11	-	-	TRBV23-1	CASTRRDEQYF	TGCGCCAGCACCCGGAGGGACGAGCAGTACTTC
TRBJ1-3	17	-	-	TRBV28	CASSPGTGGRIGNTIYF	TGTGCCAGCAGCCCCGGAACTGGCGGGAGAATAGGAAACACCATATATTTT
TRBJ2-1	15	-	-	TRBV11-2	CASSSGGDSYNEQFF	TGTGCCAGCAGCTCCGGCGGGGACTCCTACAATGAGCAGTTCTTC
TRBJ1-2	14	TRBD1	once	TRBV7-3	CASSAGTGDYGYTF	TGTGCCAGCAGCGCTGGGACAGGGGACTATGGCTACACCTTC
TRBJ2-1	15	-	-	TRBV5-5	CASSPRPPSLNEQFF	TGTGCCAGCAGCCCCCGACCGCCTAGTCTCAATGAGCAGTTCTTC
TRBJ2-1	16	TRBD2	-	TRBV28	CASSPLTSGNAYEQFF	TGTGCCAGCAGTCCCCTTACTAGCGGGAATGCCTATGAGCAGTTCTTC
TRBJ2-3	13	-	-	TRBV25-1	CASSSTSTDTQYF	TGTGCCAGCAGTAGTACTAGCACAGATACGCAGTATTTT